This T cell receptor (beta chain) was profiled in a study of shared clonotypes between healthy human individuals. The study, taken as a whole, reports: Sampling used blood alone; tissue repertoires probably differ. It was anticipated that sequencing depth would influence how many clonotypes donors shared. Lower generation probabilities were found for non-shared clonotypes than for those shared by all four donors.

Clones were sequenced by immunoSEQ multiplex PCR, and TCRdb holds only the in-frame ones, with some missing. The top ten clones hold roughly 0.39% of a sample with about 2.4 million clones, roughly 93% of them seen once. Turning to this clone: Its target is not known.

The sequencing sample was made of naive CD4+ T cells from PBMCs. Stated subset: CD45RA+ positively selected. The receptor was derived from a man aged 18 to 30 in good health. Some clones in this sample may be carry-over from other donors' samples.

The CDR3 nucleotides are TGTGCCAGCAGTGAATATGGGGGGCTCTGGAGGTCCCAGCATTTT. Its protein product is CASSEYGGLWRSQHF. The chain employs TRBV2 and TRBJ1-5; D perhaps matches TRBD1 (6 bases). This CDR3 region has 15 residues. Germline V gives CDR1 SNHLY, CDR2 FYNNEI. V was pared by 2 bases and J by 11 bases, with 19 bases between.